These 13 T cell receptor beta chains originate from one sample sequenced in a study of beta chain features in type 1 diabetes. Study-level points and caveats: Shortening of TCRB CDR3s, moderate but significant, appeared in all four CD4+ subsets of Type 1 diabetes patients.

These receptors' targets are unknown. All of the isolated RNA was reverse transcribed, so expressed TCRB transcripts were sequenced. Some clones are missing from TCRdb's copy, which holds only in-frame ones; the method was immunoSEQ multiplex PCR. The sample holds more than 250,000 clones, about 15% seen once. Sequenced sample: naive CD4+ T cells from blood. These TCRs come from a man aged 18 to 29 with type 1 diabetes.

This clone turned up a few times. The chain combines TRBV6-5 with TRBJ2-7; the match to TRBD2 covers 7 bases. The V gene's germline CDR1 is MNHEY and CDR2 SVGAGI. CDR3 length: 14 residues. V shed 2 bases and J 3 bases; nucleotides not matched to a gene: 4. CDR3 bases: TGTGCCAGCAGTTACCGGGCGGGGGTCTACGAGCAGTACTTC. Its translation is CASSYRAGVYEQYF.

The V call is TRBV30, the J call TRBJ1-2; D not resolved. This CDR3 is built from 12 residues. Germline loops: CDR1 GTSNPN, CDR2 SVGIG (reference sequence). The V gene lost 1 base and the J gene lost 6 bases, with 9 bases spanning the gap. This CDR3 is CAWSGGGNGYTF. In DNA form, the CDR3 reads TGTGCCTGGAGTGGTGGAGGGAATGGCTACACCTTC.

The chain carries TRBV2 and TRBJ1-2; TRBD1 might be the D (6 bases). The germline V gene encodes CDR1 SNHLY and CDR2 FYNNEI. V gave up 7 bases and J gave up 2 bases, with 11 bases separating them. The CDR3 totals 13 residues. The CDR3 region has the DNA TGTGCCAGCATCCAGGGGTTGAACTATGGCTACACCTTC. This gives the protein CASIQGLNYGYTF.

This rearrangement joins TRBV5-1 to TRBJ2-7; 8 nucleotides line up with TRBD1. Germline loops: CDR1 SGHRS, CDR2 YFSETQ. The CDR3 loop spans 16 amino acids. The trim removed 4 bases at V and 1 base at J, leaving 10 bases unmatched. The CDR3 region is CASSLQVTGVSYEQYF. The DNA of the CDR3 is TGCGCCAGCAGCCTACAGGTGACAGGGGTGTCCTACGAGCAGTACTTC.

V and J are TRBV5-4 and TRBJ2-3; 8 bases align to TRBD2. The CDR3 contains 17 residues. Trimming cost V 4 bases and J 4 bases; bases outside gene matches: 14. Germline CDR1 SGHNT, CDR2 YYREEE (reference sequence). The CDR3 bases are TGTGCCAGCAGCCAGGTGGTTGGTAGCGGGACTCCAGATACGCAGTATTTT. It translates to CASSQVVGSGTPDTQYF.

This clone was observed a handful of times. V is TRBV2 and J is TRBJ2-7, with 11 bases aligning to TRBD2. The germline CDR1 and CDR2 sequences are SNHLY and FYNNEI. J was trimmed by 5 bases and V by 6 bases; bases with no gene match: 9. The CDR3 runs to 15 residues. CDR3 in amino acids: CASRSTSGRINEQYF. The CDR3 coding sequence is TGTGCCAGCAGATCCACTAGCGGGAGAATCAACGAGCAGTACTTC.

The V call is TRBV28, the J call TRBJ2-5; TRBD2 aligns across 8 bases. After removal of 3 bases from V and 9 bases from J, the junction contained 6 bases not matched to a gene. CDR1 and CDR2 (germline): MDHEN, SYDVKM. CDR3 length equals 13 residues. The DNA of the CDR3 is TGTGCCAGCAGTTTGGTGCGCGGGGGGCCCCAGTACTTC. Translation: CASSLVRGGPQYF.

Only a few counts were recorded for this clone. The V and J genes are TRBV7-9 and TRBJ2-1, with no clear D. Looked up from germline, CDR1 is SEHNR and CDR2 is FQNEAQ (reference sequence). The CDR3 length is 11 residues. Between the trimmed V and J ends, which lost 3 bases and 6 bases, there was a span of 3 bases. CDR3 region: CASSFGNEQFF. CDR3 sequence (DNA): TGTGCCAGCAGCTTCGGCAATGAGCAGTTCTTC. Full variable domain (remainder filled in from reference TRBV7-9 and TRBJ2-1): DTGVSQNPRHKITKRGQNVTFRCDPISEHNRLYWYRQTLGQGPEFLTYFQNEAQLEKSRLLSDRFSAERPKGSFSTLEIQRTEQGDSAMYLCASSFGNEQFFGPGTRLTVL.

The CDR3 DNA follows: TGTGCCAGCAGTCTACAGGGGGTACGCACCTTC. It encodes CASSLQGVRTF. V is TRBV28 and J is TRBJ1-2; 8 bases match TRBD1. Germline trimming cut 5 bases from V and 13 bases from J; bases unmatched to any gene: 6. Germline CDR1 reads MDHEN; CDR2 reads SYDVKM. CDR3 length: 11 residues.

This clone showed up just a few times. CDR3 sequence: CASSRDRNNEQFF. The CDR3 DNA sequence: TGTGCCAGCAGCAGGGACAGAAACAATGAGCAGTTCTTC. J is TRBJ2-1 and V is TRBV5-6; the match to TRBD1 covers 7 bases. J was trimmed by 5 bases and V by 4 bases; bases with no gene match: 3. This CDR3 comprises 13 residues. CDR1 and CDR2 from the germline V gene are SGHDT and YYEEEE.

In this sample, this clone turned up a few times. The chain recombines TRBV6-6 with TRBJ2-7; D remains ambiguous. There are 14 residues in the CDR3. Germline CDR1 is MNHNY and CDR2 is SVGAGI (reference sequence). Deletions cut 6 bases from V and 5 bases from J, with 17 bases between. For the CDR3, the DNA is TGTGCCAGCAGGGCTAGGCCACTACCCAACGAGCAGTACTTC. It codes for CASRARPLPNEQYF.

DNA of the CDR3: TGTGCCAGCAGCTTGCCTCAGGGACACATCCTGAATGAGCAGTTCTTC. Translating it yields CASSLPQGHILNEQFF. This chain connects TRBV5-4 to TRBJ2-1, with D possibly being TRBD1 (6 bases). The germline CDR1 and CDR2 sequences are SGHNT and YYREEE (reference sequence). The CDR3 covers 16 residues. V was trimmed by 1 base and J by 7 bases, leaving 18 bases between them.

The chain links TRBV9 to TRBJ2-5; D uncertain. The CDR3 has 13 amino acids. Trimming removed 2 bases at V and 2 bases at J, with 7 bases between. Per germline, CDR1 SGDLS and CDR2 YYNGEE. CDR3 region: CASSVGAQETQYF. DNA of the CDR3: TGTGCCAGCAGCGTGGGCGCACAAGAGACCCAGTACTTC.